Below, 21 T cell receptor beta chains from the same sample are listed, as sequenced in a study of OX40 agonist ivuxolimab in advanced cancers. Library preparation used the immunoSEQ multiplex PCR assay. The table was pulled from immuneACCESS by TCRdb, which kept in-frame rearrangements only. Such tables lose some clones; where checked, under half of the loss comes from unresolved V genes, and the rest has no known cause. The sample has approximately 60,000 clones on record, 65% to 85% of them singletons. The ten most abundant clones make up 2.5% to 3.5% of the sample. Sequences were derived from CD4+ or CD8+ T cells sorted from blood, sampled in a trial of the OX40 agonist ivuxolimab. Receptors originate from an adult with an advanced solid tumor such as melanoma, head and neck, liver or kidney cancer.

The chain has TRBV10-3 and TRBJ2-3; possible D gene TRBD2, 5 bases. CDR3 length: 14 residues. V was cut by 6 bases and J by 0 bases, with 10 bases left in between. Germline V gene lookup returns CDR1 ENHRY and CDR2 SYGVKD. The DNA for the CDR3 is TGTGCCATCAGCCTACTAGAAAGCACAGATACGCAGTATTTT. This translates into CAISLLESTDTQYF.

The V and J genes are TRBV19 and TRBJ2-5; D is possibly TRBD1 (5 bases). The CDR3 contains 19 residues. Germline-derived CDR1 and CDR2 are LNHDA and SQIVND (reference sequence). V lost 3 bases to trimming and J lost 4 bases, with 27 bases between them. The CDR3 DNA follows: TGTGCCAGTAGTATTTCTGACCAGGGAATTATTGGAGCAGGAGAGACCCAGTACTTC. Its protein product is CASSISDQGIIGAGETQYF.

The rearrangement uses TRBV7-2 and TRBJ2-7; no firm D call. The V end lost 0 bases, the J end lost 7 bases, and 10 bases lay between the germline ends. Germline V gene lookup returns CDR1 SGHTA and CDR2 FQGNSA. The CDR3 spans 13 residues. CDR3 sequence: CASSLALTGEQYF. In DNA, the CDR3 is TGTGCCAGCAGCTTAGCGTTGACGGGTGAGCAGTACTTC.

The gene calls are TRBV11-2 and TRBJ2-7; 12 nucleotides agree with TRBD2. Germline CDR1 is SGHAT and CDR2 is FQNNGV. V shed 5 bases, J shed 6 bases, and the junction held 8 bases outside the gene matches. The CDR3 sequence is 15 residues long. The CDR3 here is CASSRTSGTTGEQYF. The CDR3 DNA follows: TGTGCCAGCAGCAGGACTAGCGGGACCACGGGCGAGCAGTACTTC.

The chain uses TRBV29-1 and TRBJ2-2, with TRBD1 as a possible D gene (6 bases). The CDR3 loop spans 13 amino acids. CDR1 and CDR2 (germline): SQVTM, ANQGSEA. Trimming pared 7 bases from V and 1 base from J, leaving 10 bases between. CDR3: CSATTGNTGELFF. As DNA, the CDR3 is TGCAGCGCCACGACAGGGAACACCGGGGAGCTGTTTTTT.

This clone has at least ten counts. The V gene is TRBV19, the J gene TRBJ1-5; D not resolved. The CDR3 has 13 amino acids. Looked up from germline, CDR1 is LNHDA and CDR2 is SQIVND (reference sequence). Deletions cut 6 bases from V and 9 bases from J, with 15 bases between. The CDR3 nucleotides read TGTGCCAGTAGATCACGGACCGAAGGGCCCCAGCATTTT. Its translation: CASRSRTEGPQHF.

The chain joins TRBV5-1 to TRBJ2-1; 9 nucleotides align to TRBD1. Germline CDR1 reads SGHRS; CDR2 reads YFSETQ. Trimming cost V 4 bases and J 7 bases; bases outside gene matches: 12. The CDR3 length is 16 residues. Written as DNA, the CDR3 is TGCGCCAGCAGCGAAGCCCCGGGACAGGGTTTTAATGAGCAGTTCTTC. It encodes CASSEAPGQGFNEQFF.

V gene TRBV2 combines with J gene TRBJ2-7, with D unresolved. This CDR3 spans 14 amino acids. CDR1 SNHLY and CDR2 FYNNEI come from the germline V gene. V shed 3 bases and J shed 6 bases, with 15 bases lying between them. The CDR3 DNA reads TGTGCCAGCAGTGATGATGGTCGGCTGGGCGAGCAGTACTTC. It codes for CASSDDGRLGEQYF.

This clone was recorded once. In DNA form, the CDR3 reads TGTGCCAGCAGCTCCCCGGGGCGCTTAAACACCGGGGAGCTGTTTTTT. Translating gives CASSSPGRLNTGELFF. The V gene is TRBV7-2, the J gene TRBJ2-2; D may correspond to TRBD1 or TRBD2 (5 bases each). Germline CDR1 SGHTA, CDR2 FQGNSA. The CDR3 is made up of 16 amino acids. Deletions cut 4 bases from V and 2 bases from J, with 14 bases between.

V is TRBV18 and J is TRBJ1-1, with D unclear. Germline V gives CDR1 KGHSH, CDR2 LQKENI. The CDR3 consists of 15 residues. Trimming took 2 bases from V and 8 from J, leaving 18 bases between them. The CDR3 reads CASSPASADFSEAFF. In DNA form, the CDR3 reads TGTGCCAGCTCACCAGCGTCGGCGGATTTCTCGGAAGCTTTCTTT.

The CDR3 region is CASSPRTSGPPSEQYF. The CDR3 DNA reads TGTGCCAGCAGCCCGAGGACTAGCGGCCCTCCGTCGGAGCAGTACTTC. J is TRBJ2-7 and V is TRBV7-8; 10 bases fit TRBD2. V was clipped by 5 bases and J by 7 bases; unmatched bases: 14. This CDR3 contains 16 residues. Looked up from germline, CDR1 is SGHVS and CDR2 is FQNEAQ.

This chain links TRBV5-6 with TRBJ2-7; 7 positions agree with TRBD1. Germline trimming cut 6 bases from V and 0 bases from J; bases unmatched to any gene: 9. CDR3 length equals 15 residues. Germline loops: CDR1 SGHDT, CDR2 YYEEEE. The CDR3 protein is CASKQQGPLSYEQYF. CDR3 DNA sequence: TGTGCCAGCAAACAACAGGGGCCCCTCTCCTACGAGCAGTACTTC. Drawing the rest from reference TRBV5-6 and TRBJ2-7, the complete variable domain is DAGVTQSPTHLIKTRGQQVTLRCSPKSGHDTVSWYQQALGQGPQFIFQYYEEEERQRGNFPDRFSGHQFPNYSSELNVNALLLGDSALYLCASKQQGPLSYEQYFGPGTRLTVT.

This chain joins TRBV7-8 and TRBJ1-5, with D unresolved. CDR3 length: 15 amino acids. The V and J ends lost 5 bases and 1 base respectively, with 12 bases between them. CDR1 and CDR2 (germline): SGHVS, FQNEAQ. DNA for the CDR3: TGTGCCAGCAGCCTAAGGTCCAGAAGCAATCAGCCCCAGCATTTT. Translating it yields CASSLRSRSNQPQHF.

The chain recombines TRBV27 with TRBJ2-3; D possibly matches TRBD1 or TRBD2 (5 bases each). Germline V gene lookup returns CDR1 MNHEY and CDR2 SMNVEV (reference sequence). V was pared by 1 base and J by 9 bases, with 11 bases between. The CDR3 extends over 13 amino acids. The CDR3 DNA reads as TGTGCCAGCAGTTTATATTGGGGGAAGACGCAGTATTTT. This encodes CASSLYWGKTQYF.

The chain couples TRBV7-9 to TRBJ1-2; perhaps TRBD1 as D (5 bases). Germline CDR1 SEHNR, CDR2 FQNEAQ (reference sequence). Trimming stripped 2 bases from V and 8 bases from J, with 18 bases between. The CDR3 spans 15 residues. The CDR3: CASSLRRGVAGGYTF. In DNA form, the CDR3 reads TGTGCCAGCAGCTTAAGGAGAGGGGTCGCCGGCGGCTACACCTTC.

The rearrangement joins TRBV5-6 to TRBJ2-2; 7 nucleotides align to TRBD1. Germline assignment: CDR1 SGHDT and CDR2 YYEEEE. The junction had 7 bases not matched to a gene; V was cut back by 7 bases and J by 1 base. The CDR3 is 15 residues long. CDR3 sequence reads: CASAETGRNTGELFF. In DNA form, the CDR3 reads TGTGCCAGCGCCGAGACAGGGAGGAACACCGGGGAGCTGTTTTTT.

This clone was detected a few times. This sequence joins TRBV5-1 and TRBJ1-4; 7 bases are shared with TRBD1. With V trimmed by 4 bases and J by 8 bases, 11 bases remained unmatched. Looked up from germline, CDR1 is SGHRS and CDR2 is YFSETQ. The CDR3 is 15 amino acids. The CDR3 sequence is CASSALTGRDEKLFF. The CDR3 bases are TGCGCCAGCAGCGCACTGACAGGGAGGGACGAAAAACTGTTTTTT.

The chain uses TRBV6-1 and TRBJ2-5; the match to TRBD2 covers 13 bases. Germline CDR1 is MNHNS and CDR2 is SASEGT. The CDR3 is made up of 15 amino acids. J gave up 5 bases and V 6 bases, and 6 bases lay outside the gene matches. CDR3 bases: TGTGCCAGCAGGGGGACTAGCGGGAAGTCGGAGACCCAGTACTTC. This codes for CASRGTSGKSETQYF.

The chain employs TRBV7-9 and TRBJ1-1, with D possibly matching TRBD1 (5 bases). Trimming took off 0 bases at V and 2 bases at J, with 16 bases between the two ends. Germline values: CDR1 SEHNR, CDR2 FQNEAQ (reference sequence). CDR3 size: 17 residues. Here the CDR3 DNA reads TGTGCCAGCAGCTTAGCCACAGGTCCCGGCCAAAACACTGAAGCTTTCTTT. Translated: CASSLATGPGQNTEAFF.

This chain connects TRBV14 to TRBJ2-7; D perhaps matches TRBD2 (5 bases). V shed 1 base and J shed 4 bases, with 11 bases lying between them. CDR1 SGHDN and CDR2 FVKESK come from the germline V gene. The CDR3 is made up of 14 amino acids. CDR3 sequence: CASSQVGEIYEQYF. The CDR3 DNA is TGTGCCAGCAGCCAAGTCGGGGAAATTTACGAGCAGTACTTC.

V and J are TRBV5-1 and TRBJ2-2; 8 bases agree with TRBD2. Germline V lookup: CDR1 SGHRS, CDR2 YFSETQ. Trimming removed 4 bases from V and 0 bases from J; junction bases left unmatched: 5. CDR3 length equals 16 residues. The CDR3 nucleotides are TGCGCCAGCAGCCCGGTGACTAGCGCGAACACCGGGGAGCTGTTTTTT. Protein: CASSPVTSANTGELFF.